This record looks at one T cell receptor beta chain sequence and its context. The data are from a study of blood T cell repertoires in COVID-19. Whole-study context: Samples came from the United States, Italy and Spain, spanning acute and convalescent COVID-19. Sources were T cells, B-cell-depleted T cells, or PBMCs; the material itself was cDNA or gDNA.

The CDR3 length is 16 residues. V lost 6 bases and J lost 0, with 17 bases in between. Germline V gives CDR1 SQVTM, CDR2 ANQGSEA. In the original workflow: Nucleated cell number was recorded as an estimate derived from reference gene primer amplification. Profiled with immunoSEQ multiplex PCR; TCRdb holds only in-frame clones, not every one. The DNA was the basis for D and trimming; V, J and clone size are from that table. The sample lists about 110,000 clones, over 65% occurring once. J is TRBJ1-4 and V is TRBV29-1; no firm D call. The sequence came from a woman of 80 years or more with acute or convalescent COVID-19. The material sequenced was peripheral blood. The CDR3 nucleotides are TGCAGCGTGGATAGGTACAGAGCTGCAACTAATGAAAAACTGTTTTTT. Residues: CSVDRYRAATNEKLFF.